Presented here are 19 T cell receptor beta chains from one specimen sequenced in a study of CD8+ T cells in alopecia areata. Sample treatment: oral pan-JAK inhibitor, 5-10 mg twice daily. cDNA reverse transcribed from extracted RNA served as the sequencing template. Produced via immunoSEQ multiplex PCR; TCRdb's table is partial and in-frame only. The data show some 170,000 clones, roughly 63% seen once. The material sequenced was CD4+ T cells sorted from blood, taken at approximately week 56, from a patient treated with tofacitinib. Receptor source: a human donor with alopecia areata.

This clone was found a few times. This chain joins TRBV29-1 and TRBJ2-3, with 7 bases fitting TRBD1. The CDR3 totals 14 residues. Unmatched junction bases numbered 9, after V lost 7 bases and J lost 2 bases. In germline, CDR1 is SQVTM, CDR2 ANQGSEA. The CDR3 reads CSAKPGQNTDTQYF. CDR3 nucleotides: TGCAGCGCGAAACCGGGACAGAACACAGATACGCAGTATTTT.

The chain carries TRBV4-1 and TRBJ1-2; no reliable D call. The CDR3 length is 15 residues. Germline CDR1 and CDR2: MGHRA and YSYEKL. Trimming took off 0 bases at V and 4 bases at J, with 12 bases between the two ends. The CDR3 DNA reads TGCGCCAGCAGCCAAGAGCAGAGATCCTTCTATGGCTACACCTTC. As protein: CASSQEQRSFYGYTF.

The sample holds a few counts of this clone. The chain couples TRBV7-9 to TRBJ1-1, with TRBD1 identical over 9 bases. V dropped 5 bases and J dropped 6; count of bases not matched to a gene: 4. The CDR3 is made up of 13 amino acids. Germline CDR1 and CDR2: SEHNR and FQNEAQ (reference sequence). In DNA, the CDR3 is TGTGCCAGCAGCCCGACAGGGGGGTCTGAAGCTTTCTTT. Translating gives CASSPTGGSEAFF.

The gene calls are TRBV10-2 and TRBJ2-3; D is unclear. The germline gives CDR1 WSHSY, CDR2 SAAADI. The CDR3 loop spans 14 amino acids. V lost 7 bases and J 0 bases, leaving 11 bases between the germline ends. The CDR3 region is CASIGLPSTDTQYF. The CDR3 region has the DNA TGCGCCAGCATCGGGTTACCTAGCACAGATACGCAGTATTTT.

CDR3 loop: CASSLSASSYNEQFF. The CDR3 bases are TGTGCCAGCAGCTTGTCAGCTAGCTCCTACAATGAGCAGTTCTTC. The rearrangement joins TRBV7-3 to TRBJ2-1; D gene unclear. This CDR3 spans 15 amino acids. CDR1 is SGHTA and CDR2 is FQGTGA in the germline V gene. V lost 3 bases and J 0 bases, leaving 9 bases between the germline ends.

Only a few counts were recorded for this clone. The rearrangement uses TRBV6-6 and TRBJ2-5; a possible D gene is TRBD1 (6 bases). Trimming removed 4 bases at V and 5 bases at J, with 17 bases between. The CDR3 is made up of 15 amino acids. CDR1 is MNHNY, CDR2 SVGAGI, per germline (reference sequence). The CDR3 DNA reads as TGTGCCAGCAGTTCAGGATACAGGGATGGGGAGACCCAGTACTTC. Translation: CASSSGYRDGETQYF.

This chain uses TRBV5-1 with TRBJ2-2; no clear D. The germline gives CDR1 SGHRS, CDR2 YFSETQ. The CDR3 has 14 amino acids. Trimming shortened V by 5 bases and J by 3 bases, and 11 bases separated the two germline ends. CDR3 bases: TGCGCCAGCAGTACCGGGTCGTACACCGGGGAGCTGTTTTTT. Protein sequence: CASSTGSYTGELFF.

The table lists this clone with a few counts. CDR3 in amino acids: CSVGGLGRQETQYF. CDR3 bases: TGCAGCGTTGGGGGCCTGGGACGCCAAGAGACCCAGTACTTC. This chain connects TRBV29-1 to TRBJ2-5, with D perhaps assigned TRBD1 or TRBD2 (5 bases each). The V gene lost 4 bases and the J gene lost 1 base, with 13 bases spanning the gap. The germline V gene has CDR1 SQVTM and CDR2 ANQGSEA. CDR3 length equals 14 residues.

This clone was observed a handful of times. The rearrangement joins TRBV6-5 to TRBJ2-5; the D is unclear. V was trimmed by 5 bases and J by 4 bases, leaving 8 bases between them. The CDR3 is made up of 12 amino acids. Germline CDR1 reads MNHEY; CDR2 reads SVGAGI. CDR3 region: CASSERRETQYF. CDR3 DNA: TGTGCCAGCAGTGAAAGAAGAGAGACCCAGTACTTC.

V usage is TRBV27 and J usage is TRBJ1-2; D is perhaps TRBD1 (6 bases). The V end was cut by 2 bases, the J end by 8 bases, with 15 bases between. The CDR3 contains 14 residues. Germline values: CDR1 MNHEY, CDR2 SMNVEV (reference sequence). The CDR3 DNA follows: TGTGCCAGCAGTTTACGGGACACCCGATACGGCTACACCTTC. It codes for CASSLRDTRYGYTF.

The CDR3 region is CASKWGQGAGGYTF. The CDR3 coding sequence is TGTGCCAGCAAATGGGGACAGGGGGCAGGAGGCTACACCTTC. The chain carries TRBV27 and TRBJ1-2, with 12 nucleotides matching TRBD1. Germline V lookup: CDR1 MNHEY, CDR2 SMNVEV (reference sequence). V shed 7 bases and J 8 bases; nucleotides not matched to a gene: 8. The CDR3 sequence is 14 residues long.

The CDR3 bases are TGCGCCAGCAGCCTAGACAGACGGGCGGGTTATGGCTACACCTTC. Its protein product is CASSLDRRAGYGYTF. The rearrangement links TRBV5-1 to TRBJ1-2, with a tentative D call TRBD1 (5 bases). Germline loops: CDR1 SGHRS, CDR2 YFSETQ. V lost 4 bases and J 5 bases, leaving 18 bases between the germline ends. This CDR3 contains 15 residues.

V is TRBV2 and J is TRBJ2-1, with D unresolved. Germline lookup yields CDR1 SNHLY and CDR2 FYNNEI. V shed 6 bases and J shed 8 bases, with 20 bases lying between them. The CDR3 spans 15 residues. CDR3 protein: CASSYLGSQMDEQFF. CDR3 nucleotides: TGTGCCAGCAGCTACCTAGGCTCCCAGATGGATGAGCAGTTCTTC.

The CDR3, as DNA: TGCGCCAGCAGCCAAGATCGGAGCAGGGACAATTCACCCCTCCACTTT. Protein product: CASSQDRSRDNSPLHF. The chain combines TRBV4-1 with TRBJ1-6; a weak D match, TRBD1 (5 bases). The CDR3 length is 16 residues. Trimming took off 0 bases at V and 7 bases at J, with 13 bases between the two ends. The germline V gene encodes CDR1 MGHRA and CDR2 YSYEKL.

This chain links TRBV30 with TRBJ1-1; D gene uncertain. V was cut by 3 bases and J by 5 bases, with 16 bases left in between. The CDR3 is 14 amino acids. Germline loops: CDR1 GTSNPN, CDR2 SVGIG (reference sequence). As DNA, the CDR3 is TGTGCCTGGAGGGGCTCCGGGGATGGAACTGAAGCTTTCTTT. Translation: CAWRGSGDGTEAFF.

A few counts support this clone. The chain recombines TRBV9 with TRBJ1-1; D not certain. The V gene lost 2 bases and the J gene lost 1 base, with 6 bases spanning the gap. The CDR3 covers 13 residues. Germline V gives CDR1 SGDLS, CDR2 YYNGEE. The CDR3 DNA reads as TGTGCCAGCAGCGTTCACGGGAACACTGAAGCTTTCTTT. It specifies CASSVHGNTEAFF.

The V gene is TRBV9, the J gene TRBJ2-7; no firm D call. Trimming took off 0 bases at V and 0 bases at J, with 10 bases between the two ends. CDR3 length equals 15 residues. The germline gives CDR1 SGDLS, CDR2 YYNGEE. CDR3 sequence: CASSVAPGSSYEQYF. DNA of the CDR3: TGTGCCAGCAGCGTAGCCCCAGGAAGCTCCTACGAGCAGTACTTC.

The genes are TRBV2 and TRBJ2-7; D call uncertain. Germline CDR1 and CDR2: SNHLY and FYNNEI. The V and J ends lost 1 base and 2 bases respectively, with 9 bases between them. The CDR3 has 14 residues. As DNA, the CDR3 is TGTGCCAGCAGTGAAGGAGGCGGTCCCTACGAGCAGTACTTC. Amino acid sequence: CASSEGGGPYEQYF.

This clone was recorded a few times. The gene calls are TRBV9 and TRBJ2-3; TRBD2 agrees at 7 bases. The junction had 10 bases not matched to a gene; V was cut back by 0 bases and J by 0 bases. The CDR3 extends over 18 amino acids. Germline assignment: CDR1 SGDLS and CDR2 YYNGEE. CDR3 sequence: CASSVVASGLSSTDTQYF. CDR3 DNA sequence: TGTGCCAGCAGCGTAGTGGCTAGCGGACTCTCTAGCACAGATACGCAGTATTTT.